This T cell receptor beta chain is drawn from a study of blood T cell repertoires in COVID-19. Participants were aged about 18 to 100 years, lived in around 22 US areas, and enrolled virtually. All recovered Cohort 3 donors got two negative PCRs, got clearance, or saw symptom resolution. Here immunoSEQ multiplex PCR was the method, and the copy in TCRdb shows in-frame clones only, minus some. Altogether over 200,000 clones are present, under 90% being singletons, with the ten largest covering about 1.7%. Sequenced input: PBMCs or T cells enriched from blood (not recorded which). This clonotype was obtained from a man aged 60-69 years who had recovered from COVID-19.

The DNA for the CDR3 is TGTGCCAGCAGCTCCCGAGCGGGGAATGAAAAACTGTTTTTT. Its translation: CASSSRAGNEKLFF. This rearrangement joins TRBV21-1 to TRBJ1-4. TRBV21-1 constitutes a pseudogene. CDR3 size: 14 residues.